One TCR beta chain is described in this entry. Sequencing was performed with immunoSEQ multiplex PCR; in TCRdb, only in-frame clones are kept and a portion is missing. The sample shows roughly 140,000 clones, approximately 91% of them seen only once. The data are from a study of cytomegalovirus exposure and HLA in healthy donors. The donors were part of the validation cohort, which consisted of some 120 subjects and was separate from the first cohort of 666 subjects. The clonotype originates from a young woman in good health and CMV-seropositive. The material sequenced was PBMCs.

Here the CDR3 DNA reads TGTGCCAGCAGCGCCGAACGGTACTCTGGGGCCAACGTCCTGACTTTC. Its translation: CASSAERYSGANVLTF. The chain couples TRBV7-6 to TRBJ2-6; D uncertain. The ends were cut back, 5 bases at V and 0 bases at J, with 11 bases in the middle. In germline, CDR1 is SGHVS, CDR2 FNYEAQ. The CDR3 runs to 16 residues.